Sequencing of this T cell receptor beta chain was carried out in a study of radiotherapy plus CTLA-4 blockade in lung cancer. Across the whole study: Objective response rate was over 15%; disease control rate, approximately 33%. Study-wide findings and caveats: Some TCR clones had been derived from tumors. These clones expanded in peripheral blood after radiotherapy plus ipilimumab.

Notes on this clone: What it binds is unknown.

The CDR3 is made up of 15 amino acids. Germline-derived CDR1 and CDR2 are LGHNA and YNFKEQ. The germline V and J ends were trimmed by 0 bases and 4 bases, with 10 bases remaining between them. The assay was immunoSEQ multiplex PCR, and TCRdb's table has in-frame clones only and misses some. The table lists more than 95,000 clones, about 70% of them singletons. Source: peripheral blood, taken from a patient treated with radiotherapy plus ipilimumab. This TCR was sampled from a human donor with non-small cell lung cancer who had a partial response to radiotherapy plus ipilimumab. Some clones in this sample may be carry-over from other donors' samples. The chain employs TRBV4-2 and TRBJ1-5; TRBD1 might be the D (5 bases). The CDR3 loop is CASSQDPHRNQPQHF. CDR3 DNA: TGTGCCAGCAGCCAAGACCCCCACAGGAATCAGCCCCAGCATTTT.